These 25 T cell receptor beta chains originate from one sample sequenced in a study of blood T cell repertoires in COVID-19. Generated by immunoSEQ multiplex PCR, the TCRdb table keeps only in-frame clones and is missing some. In the table there are nearly 250,000 clones, roughly 85% of which are singletons. Sequenced input: PBMCs or T cells enriched from blood (not recorded which). These receptors originate from a woman aged 45-60 years with acute COVID-19.

This chain joins TRBV19 and TRBJ2-5; TRBD1 is a possible D gene (5 bases). The germline CDR1 and CDR2 sequences are LNHDA and SQIVND (reference sequence). This CDR3 has 14 amino acids. With 3 bases removed from V and 3 bases from J, the gap between germline ends came to 11 bases. The CDR3 sequence: CASSMPGAKETQYF. CDR3 bases: TGTGCCAGTAGTATGCCTGGGGCAAAAGAGACCCAGTACTTC.

The chain has TRBV6-5 and TRBJ1-1; no clear D. Germline V CDR1 and CDR2: MNHEY, SVGAGI. CDR3 length: 13 amino acids. V lost 0 bases and J 5 bases, leaving 7 bases between the germline ends. CDR3 sequence (DNA): TGTGCCAGCAGTTACTCGCGCTGGACTGAAGCTTTCTTT. It codes for CASSYSRWTEAFF.

This chain links TRBV6-5 with TRBJ1-4; D not resolved. CDR3 length: 13 residues. Germline V gene sequence: CDR1 MNHEY, CDR2 SVGAGI. V was pared by 0 bases and J by 8 bases, with 7 bases between. For the CDR3, the DNA is TGTGCCAGCAGTTACTCGACGGGGGAAAAACTGTTTTTT. It is translated as CASSYSTGEKLFF.

The rearrangement links TRBV10-3 to TRBJ2-7; unclear D gene. V was shortened by 6 bases and J by 1 base, with 10 bases between the two germline ends. The CDR3 is 13 residues long. Germline V lookup: CDR1 ENHRY, CDR2 SYGVKD. CDR3 nucleotides: TGTGCCATCAGGGCCGAATATTCCTACGAGCAGTACTTC. This gives the protein CAIRAEYSYEQYF.

The chain combines TRBV14 with TRBJ2-5; 7 positions agree with TRBD1. The CDR3 contains 15 residues. The J segment lost 3 bases and the V segment lost 1 base, leaving 5 bases of the junction unmatched. Germline-derived CDR1 and CDR2 are SGHDN and FVKESK. CDR3 sequence (DNA): TGTGCCAGCAGCCAAGGATTCGGACAGGAAGAGACCCAGTACTTC. This encodes CASSQGFGQEETQYF.

The chain uses TRBV5-4 and TRBJ1-2; possible D gene TRBD1, 6 bases. The germline gives CDR1 SGHNT, CDR2 YYREEE (reference sequence). Trimming cost V 4 bases and J 2 bases, with 12 bases left between them. There are 14 residues in the CDR3. The CDR3: CASSQTGKNYGYTF. CDR3 bases: TGTGCCAGCAGCCAGACAGGAAAGAACTATGGCTACACCTTC.

The CDR3 loop is CSVEDWGDVNGYTF. For the CDR3, the DNA is TGCAGCGTTGAAGATTGGGGGGATGTGAATGGCTACACCTTC. The chain couples TRBV29-1 to TRBJ1-2; maybe TRBD1 (5 bases). Germline V gene sequence: CDR1 SQVTM, CDR2 ANQGSEA. The CDR3 runs to 14 residues. Trimming pared 0 bases from V and 6 bases from J, leaving 14 bases between.

The chain carries TRBV12-5 and TRBJ1-1; D gene ambiguous. There are 15 residues in the CDR3. V lost 1 base and J 0 bases, leaving 9 bases between the germline ends. Germline values: CDR1 LGHNT, CDR2 FRNRAP. This chain's CDR3 is CASGLGTTLNTEAFF. The CDR3, as DNA: TGTGCTAGTGGTTTGGGAACGACACTGAACACTGAAGCTTTCTTT.

The V call is TRBV7-2, the J call TRBJ2-3; D is possibly TRBD1 (6 bases). Trimming shortened V by 5 bases and J by 4 bases, and 16 bases separated the two germline ends. The CDR3 spans 15 residues. Germline V gene sequence: CDR1 SGHTA, CDR2 FQGNSA. CDR3 nucleotides: TGTGCCAGCAGCCCGAACAGGGTCAGGGCAGATACGCAGTATTTT. It specifies CASSPNRVRADTQYF.

This sequence joins TRBV10-3 and TRBJ1-2; D ambiguous. Germline V gene sequence: CDR1 ENHRY, CDR2 SYGVKD. Trimming removed 3 bases from V and 3 bases from J, with 5 bases in between. This CDR3 comprises 12 residues. CDR3 loop: CAISDPDYGYTF. The CDR3 DNA reads as TGTGCCATCAGTGACCCGGACTATGGCTACACCTTC.

The chain is built from TRBV5-6 and TRBJ1-5, with a weak D call TRBD1 (6 bases). This CDR3 has 14 residues. CDR1 SGHDT and CDR2 YYEEEE come from the germline V gene. Trimming pared 4 bases from V and 6 bases from J, leaving 14 bases between. CDR3 sequence: CASSPRGGRQPQHF. The CDR3 region has the DNA TGTGCCAGCAGCCCAAGGGGGGGACGTCAGCCCCAGCATTTT.

This clone occurred a few times. V usage is TRBV29-1 and J usage is TRBJ1-1, with D hard to call. Germline V lookup: CDR1 SQVTM, CDR2 ANQGSEA. There are 14 residues in the CDR3. Trimming removed 7 bases from V and 5 bases from J, with 20 bases in between. The DNA for the CDR3 is TGCAGCGCCCTGCTGATGGGGAGTGGGACTGAAGCTTTCTTT. Translated, it gives CSALLMGSGTEAFF.

The genes are TRBV27 and TRBJ1-1, with 8 nucleotides matching TRBD1. V was pared by 7 bases and J by 1 base, with 5 bases of the junction left unmatched. CDR1 MNHEY and CDR2 SMNVEV come from the germline V gene (reference sequence). This CDR3 is 14 amino acids long. The CDR3: CASNFGTGNTEAFF. DNA for the CDR3: TGTGCCAGCAACTTCGGGACAGGGAACACTGAAGCTTTCTTT.

CDR3 residues: CATSDGRGVDGYTF. The DNA of the CDR3 is TGTGCCACCAGTGATGGCAGGGGAGTGGATGGCTACACCTTC. The chain has TRBV24-1 and TRBJ1-2; TRBD1 is a possible D gene (6 bases). With 3 bases removed from V and 6 bases from J, the gap between germline ends came to 13 bases. The germline CDR1 and CDR2 sequences are KGHDR and SFDVKD. This CDR3 contains 14 residues.

This rearrangement joins TRBV7-8 to TRBJ1-1; no reliable D call. Trimming cost V 0 bases and J 0 bases, with 5 bases left between them. Germline values: CDR1 SGHVS, CDR2 FQNEAQ. This CDR3 spans 14 amino acids. The CDR3 loop is CASSLAGMNTEAFF. CDR3 coding DNA: TGTGCCAGCAGCTTAGCGGGCATGAACACTGAAGCTTTCTTT.

The sample holds one count of this clone. This chain connects TRBV19 to TRBJ1-1; 9 nucleotides line up with TRBD1. Germline V lookup: CDR1 LNHDA, CDR2 SQIVND (reference sequence). After removal of 7 bases from V and 8 bases from J, the junction contained 11 bases not matched to a gene. The CDR3 sequence is 14 residues long. For the CDR3, the DNA is TGTGCCAGTATTCCCTCCGGGACAGGGAAAGAAGCTTTCTTT. Translating gives CASIPSGTGKEAFF. Complete variable domain (other parts from reference TRBV19 and TRBJ1-1): DGGITQSPKYLFRKEGQNVTLSCEQNLNHDAMYWYRQDPGQGLRLIYYSQIVNDFQKGDIAEGYSVSREKKESFPLTVTSAQKNPTAFYLCASIPSGTGKEAFFGQGTRLTVV.

This clone has a single count. This chain uses TRBV5-4 with TRBJ1-1; D may be TRBD1 (5 bases). The V end lost 4 bases, the J end lost 6 bases, and 19 bases lay between the germline ends. Germline V lookup: CDR1 SGHNT, CDR2 YYREEE (reference sequence). This CDR3 has 15 residues. CDR3 DNA sequence: TGTGCCAGCAGCATTTCGACAGTCGGTAACGCTGAAGCTTTCTTT. This codes for CASSISTVGNAEAFF.

This clone rates as medium-sized (0.01 to 0.1%). The chain recombines TRBV2 with TRBJ1-4; 8 bases line up with TRBD1. Trimming cost V 3 bases and J 3 bases; bases outside gene matches: 0. From germline, CDR1 is SNHLY and CDR2 FYNNEI. The CDR3 has 14 residues. This CDR3 reads CASSETGANEKLFF. DNA of the CDR3: TGTGCCAGCAGTGAGACAGGGGCTAATGAAAAACTGTTTTTT.

This clone was detected once. The chain has TRBV19 and TRBJ2-1; D is perhaps TRBD1 (6 bases). Trimming left V 6 bases short and J 3 bases short, with 12 bases between. CDR3 size: 14 residues. Germline V gene sequence: CDR1 LNHDA, CDR2 SQIVND (reference sequence). The CDR3 nucleotides read TGTGCCAGTAGACAGGCAGGGGTCTACAATGAGCAGTTCTTC. Amino acid sequence: CASRQAGVYNEQFF.

This clone has just one count. The rearrangement uses TRBV30 and TRBJ2-7; D not resolved. CDR3 length: 11 amino acids. CDR1 and CDR2 from the germline V gene are GTSNPN and SVGIG (reference sequence). With 1 base removed from V and 12 bases from J, the gap between germline ends came to 13 bases. The CDR3 sequence is CAWSALRALYF. The DNA of the CDR3 is TGTGCCTGGAGTGCACTGCGAGCCTTGTACTTC.

This chain joins TRBV18 and TRBJ1-2, with D possibly TRBD1 on 5 matching bases. The CDR3 contains 16 residues. V shed 0 bases and J shed 0 bases, with 11 bases lying between them. Germline CDR1 KGHSH, CDR2 LQKENI. The CDR3 nucleotides are TGTGCCAGCTCACCACCAACAGGCCGAGCTAACTATGGCTACACCTTC. Its translation is CASSPPTGRANYGYTF.

The V call is TRBV5-6, the J call TRBJ2-1; 9 nucleotides line up with TRBD2. Germline V gene lookup returns CDR1 SGHDT and CDR2 YYEEEE. The CDR3 is made up of 15 amino acids. Trimming cost V 5 bases and J 1 base; bases outside gene matches: 4. The chain's CDR3 is CASSSSGVSYNEQFF. CDR3 nucleotides: TGTGCCAGCAGTTCTAGCGGGGTGTCCTACAATGAGCAGTTCTTC. The full variable domain, its missing parts supplied by reference TRBV5-6 and TRBJ2-1, is DAGVTQSPTHLIKTRGQQVTLRCSPKSGHDTVSWYQQALGQGPQFIFQYYEEEERQRGNFPDRFSGHQFPNYSSELNVNALLLGDSALYLCASSSSGVSYNEQFFGPGTRLTVL.

The chain employs TRBV3-1 (or the pseudogene TRBV3-2) and TRBJ1-2; 10 positions agree with TRBD1. CDR3 size: 15 residues. V lost 5 bases to trimming and J lost 0 bases; unmatched junction nucleotides: 3. In germline, CDR1 is LGHDT, CDR2 YNNKEL (reference sequence). CDR3 sequence: CASSKGQGTNYGYTF. The CDR3 nucleotides are TGTGCCAGCAGCAAGGGACAGGGGACTAACTATGGCTACACCTTC.

V gene TRBV3-1 (or the pseudogene TRBV3-2) combines with J gene TRBJ1-2; TRBD1 matches at 9 bases. CDR3 length equals 13 residues. V dropped 5 bases and J dropped 4; count of bases not matched to a gene: 2. Germline CDR1 reads LGHDT; CDR2 reads YNNKEL (reference sequence). The CDR3 sequence is CASSDRGIYGYTF. The CDR3 DNA sequence: TGTGCCAGCAGCGACAGGGGGATCTATGGCTACACCTTC.

This clone showed up just once. The chain links TRBV29-1 to TRBJ2-1; TRBD2 aligns across 8 bases. The trim removed 3 bases at V and 6 bases at J, leaving 10 bases unmatched. The length of the CDR3 is 15 residues. CDR1 is SQVTM, CDR2 ANQGSEA, per germline. DNA of the CDR3: TGCAGCGTTGATTCCGGGGGGGCCCCGAGCAATGAGCAGTTCTTC. It yields the protein CSVDSGGAPSNEQFF.